These 19 T cell receptor beta chains originate from one sample sequenced in a study of CD8+ T cells in alopecia areata. Reverse transcribed after extraction, RNA yielded cDNA as the sequencing template. The repertoire was sequenced with immunoSEQ multiplex PCR; TCRdb's copy has only in-frame clones and lacks some. The sample includes 110,000 to 150,000 clones, 62% of them seen just once. Input material: CD8+ T cells sorted from blood. Source of these receptors: a human donor in good health.

This clone has only one observation. The chain uses TRBV29-1 and TRBJ2-1, with a weak D call TRBD2 (5 bases). This CDR3 comprises 14 residues. Per the germline V gene, CDR1 is SQVTM and CDR2 is ANQGSEA. The V gene lost 0 bases and the J gene lost 5 bases, with 11 bases spanning the gap. CDR3 nucleotide sequence: TGCAGCGTTGAAGAGGGAGTGAACGACAATGAGCAGTTCTTC. This gives the protein CSVEEGVNDNEQFF.

V and J are TRBV19 and TRBJ1-1, with 7 bases that match TRBD1. The germline gives CDR1 LNHDA, CDR2 SQIVND (reference sequence). The trim removed 6 bases at V and 3 bases at J, leaving 16 bases unmatched. The CDR3 extends over 17 amino acids. The CDR3 DNA follows: TGTGCCAGTAGATCACAGGGGTCCGGGATTATCGACACTGAAGCTTTCTTT. This translates into CASRSQGSGIIDTEAFF. The variable domain in full, completed from reference TRBV19 and TRBJ1-1, reads DGGITQSPKYLFRKEGQNVTLSCEQNLNHDAMYWYRQDPGQGLRLIYYSQIVNDFQKGDIAEGYSVSREKKESFPLTVTSAQKNPTAFYLCASRSQGSGIIDTEAFFGQGTRLTVV.

This clone was picked up one time. V is TRBV10-2 and J is TRBJ2-7; D gene unclear. CDR1 and CDR2 from the germline V gene are WSHSY and SAAADI. The CDR3 has 12 amino acids. With 2 bases removed from V and 4 bases from J, the gap between germline ends came to 6 bases. Written as DNA, the CDR3 is TGCGCCAGCAGTGAGACGCGGTACGAGCAGTACTTC. Residues: CASSETRYEQYF.

J is TRBJ2-7 and V is TRBV4-1, with D maybe TRBD2 (6 bases). Germline CDR1 reads MGHRA; CDR2 reads YSYEKL. The CDR3 extends over 14 amino acids. With 0 bases removed from V and 6 bases from J, the gap between germline ends came to 12 bases. CDR3 sequence (DNA): TGCGCCAGCAGCCAAGATACGGGAGTCGGCGAGCAGTACTTC. Translating gives CASSQDTGVGEQYF.

V usage is TRBV19 and J usage is TRBJ2-2; D gene unclear. Germline assignment: CDR1 LNHDA and CDR2 SQIVND (reference sequence). This CDR3 spans 14 amino acids. Trimming shortened V by 5 bases and J by 1 base, and 8 bases separated the two germline ends. CDR3 nucleotide sequence: TGTGCCAGTAGTCTTGACCAGAACACCGGGGAGCTGTTTTTT. This gives the protein CASSLDQNTGELFF. Looking up the rest from reference TRBV19 and TRBJ2-2 gives the full variable domain: DGGITQSPKYLFRKEGQNVTLSCEQNLNHDAMYWYRQDPGQGLRLIYYSQIVNDFQKGDIAEGYSVSREKKESFPLTVTSAQKNPTAFYLCASSLDQNTGELFFGEGSRLTVL.

The rearrangement links TRBV13 to TRBJ2-7; 7 bases match TRBD2. The germline gives CDR1 PRHDT, CDR2 FYEKMQ (reference sequence). The CDR3 has 16 residues. V trimming: 5 bases; J trimming: 6 bases; junction bases outside the gene matches: 16. Here the CDR3 reads CASSNRQIRTGGEQYF. The CDR3 nucleotides are TGTGCCAGCAGCAACCGCCAGATACGAACGGGAGGCGAGCAGTACTTC. Combining the CDR3 with reference TRBV13 and TRBJ2-7 gives the whole variable domain AAGVIQSPRHLIKEKRETATLKCYPIPRHDTVYWYQQGPGQDPQFLISFYEKMQSDKGSIPDRFSAQQFSDYHSELNMSSLELGDSALYFCASSNRQIRTGGEQYFGPGTRLTVT.

In regard to this clone: This CDR3 is also generated by other DNA sequences in the sample. This chain connects TRBV29-1 to TRBJ2-6; D may correspond to TRBD1 or TRBD2 (7 bases each). In germline, CDR1 is SQVTM, CDR2 ANQGSEA. With 4 bases removed from V and 0 bases from J, the gap between germline ends came to 25 bases. This CDR3 has 20 amino acids. Here the CDR3 reads CSVGFPQGRDDPSGANVLTF. Here the CDR3 DNA reads TGCAGCGTTGGCTTCCCACAGGGGAGGGACGACCCCTCTGGGGCCAACGTCCTGACTTTC.

The rearrangement uses TRBV4-1 and TRBJ1-5; D possibly corresponds to TRBD1 (5 bases). The CDR3 is made up of 15 amino acids. CDR1 and CDR2 from the germline V gene are MGHRA and YSYEKL. V lost 1 base to trimming and J lost 4 bases, with 11 bases between them. The CDR3 is CASSQATGANQPQHF. CDR3 DNA sequence: TGCGCCAGCAGCCAAGCAACCGGGGCTAATCAGCCCCAGCATTTT.

The rearrangement joins TRBV6-5 to TRBJ2-2; 7 bases align to TRBD2. This CDR3 is 14 amino acids long. The germline CDR1 and CDR2 sequences are MNHEY and SVGAGI. The junction had 8 bases not matched to a gene; V was cut back by 6 bases and J by 7 bases. CDR3 residues: CASRREGEVGELFF. CDR3 nucleotide sequence: TGTGCCAGCAGGAGGGAGGGAGAGGTCGGGGAGCTGTTTTTT.

The chain couples TRBV6-1 to TRBJ2-5; no clear D. The germline V gene has CDR1 MNHNS and CDR2 SASEGT. CDR3 size: 14 residues. V was pared by 6 bases and J by 4 bases, with 15 bases between. The CDR3 DNA sequence: TGTGCCAGCAGAGACTGGACCGAGCGAGAGACCCAGTACTTC. As protein: CASRDWTERETQYF.

The chain uses TRBV30 and TRBJ1-2, with D possibly TRBD1 on 6 matching bases. There are 12 residues in the CDR3. V was cut by 2 bases and J by 7 bases, with 11 bases left in between. Germline assignment: CDR1 GTSNPN and CDR2 SVGIG (reference sequence). The CDR3 coding sequence is TGTGCCTGGAGTCTACAGGGTAGTGGCTACACCTTC. It translates to CAWSLQGSGYTF.

The V call is TRBV27, the J call TRBJ2-1; possibly TRBD2 for D (5 bases). The CDR3 contains 14 residues. Germline V gene data show CDR1 as MNHEY and CDR2 as SMNVEV (reference sequence). V lost 3 bases to trimming and J lost 7 bases, with 13 bases between them. CDR3 loop: CASSLVVRGNEQFF. The CDR3, as DNA: TGTGCCAGCAGTTTGGTTGTACGGGGAAATGAGCAGTTCTTC.

This clone appeared once. This chain joins TRBV7-6 and TRBJ1-2, with no clear D. The V end lost 5 bases, the J end lost 0 bases, and 10 bases lay between the germline ends. The CDR3 has 14 residues. Germline assignment: CDR1 SGHVS and CDR2 FNYEAQ. The CDR3 here is CASSPTRANYGYTF. The CDR3, as DNA: TGTGCCAGCAGCCCAACCCGGGCTAACTATGGCTACACCTTC. Supplemented by reference TRBV7-6 and TRBJ1-2, the full variable domain reads GAGVSQSPRYKVTKRGQDVALRCDPISGHVSLYWYRQALGQGPEFLTYFNYEAQQDKSGLPNDRFSAERPEGSISTLTIQRTEQRDSAMYRCASSPTRANYGYTFGSGTRLTVV.

This chain links TRBV7-9 with TRBJ1-2; the D gene is possibly TRBD1 (6 bases). This CDR3 spans 14 amino acids. Trimming cost V 5 bases and J 3 bases, with 13 bases left between them. CDR1 is SEHNR, CDR2 FQNEAQ, per germline (reference sequence). CDR3 sequence: CASSHSGGDYGYTF. CDR3 DNA: TGTGCCAGCAGCCACTCGGGGGGCGACTATGGCTACACCTTC.

This sequence joins TRBV7-9 and TRBJ1-1; D is undetermined. V shed 7 bases and J shed 1 base, with 13 bases lying between them. The CDR3 runs 14 residues. Germline CDR1 and CDR2: SEHNR and FQNEAQ (reference sequence). The CDR3 DNA reads as TGTGCCAGCAACCCCCCTGTGAGGAACACTGAAGCTTTCTTT. This translates into CASNPPVRNTEAFF.

Only a few counts were recorded for this clone. The V gene is TRBV19, the J gene TRBJ1-1, with D unresolved. The length of the CDR3 is 13 residues. With 2 bases removed from V and 2 bases from J, the gap between germline ends came to 6 bases. Looked up from germline, CDR1 is LNHDA and CDR2 is SQIVND (reference sequence). The CDR3 sequence: CASSIWVNTEAFF. For the CDR3, the DNA is TGTGCCAGTAGTATATGGGTTAACACTGAAGCTTTCTTT.

This clone was picked up one time. This chain joins TRBV6-5 and TRBJ2-7, with D perhaps TRBD2 (5 bases). CDR1 and CDR2 from the germline V gene are MNHEY and SVGAGI. Trimming cost V 0 bases and J 2 bases, with 5 bases left between them. CDR3 length equals 13 residues. Here the CDR3 DNA reads TGTGCCAGCAGTTACTCGCGGGCCTACGAGCAGTACTTC. It translates to CASSYSRAYEQYF.

Only a few counts were recorded for this clone. V gene TRBV27 combines with J gene TRBJ1-4, with D tentatively TRBD1 (5 bases). Trimming removed 4 bases from V and 0 bases from J, with 15 bases in between. The CDR3 runs to 17 residues. Per germline, CDR1 MNHEY and CDR2 SMNVEV (reference sequence). In nucleotides, the CDR3 is TGTGCCAGCAGTTCTCAGGGACCGCATTCAACTAATGAAAAACTGTTTTTT. Translation gives CASSSQGPHSTNEKLFF.

Concerning this clone: Other DNA sequences from this sample encode an identical CDR3 as well. The chain joins TRBV5-1 to TRBJ2-1; D might be TRBD2 (6 bases). Looked up from germline, CDR1 is SGHRS and CDR2 is YFSETQ. V was shortened by 0 bases and J by 2 bases, with 9 bases between the two germline ends. There are 15 residues in the CDR3. DNA of the CDR3: TGCGCCAGCAGCTTGGGTGGAGGGCCCTACAATGAGCAGTTCTTC. Encoded protein: CASSLGGGPYNEQFF.